The sequence of this T cell receptor beta chain was determined in a study of blood T cell repertoires in COVID-19. The wider study: The United States, Italy and Spain supplied acute and convalescent COVID-19 samples. T cells, B-cell-depleted T cells, or PBMCs supplied cDNA or gDNA.

This CDR3 region has 16 residues. CDR1 and CDR2 (germline): KGHSH, LQKENI. Unmatched junction bases numbered 6, after V lost 1 base and J lost 3 bases. Original processing notes: Amplified reference gene primers provided the basis for estimating nucleated cell counts. Produced via immunoSEQ multiplex PCR; TCRdb's table is partial and in-frame only. V, J and clone size derive from that table, while D and trimming were established from the DNA sequence. The sample shows a few hundred thousand clones, 80% to 90% of them seen only once. The clonotype comes from a woman in her forties who had recovered from COVID-19. The chain carries TRBV18 and TRBJ2-5, with 9 bases that match TRBD2. Source material: peripheral blood. The CDR3 nucleotides are TGTGCCAGCTCACCACAGGCTAGCGGGACTAAAGAGACCCAGTACTTC. Amino acids: CASSPQASGTKETQYF. Full variable domain (outside the CDR3, taken from reference TRBV18 and TRBJ2-5): NAGVMQNPRHLVRRRGQEARLRCSPMKGHSHVYWYRQLPEEGLKFMVYLQKENIIDESGMPKERFSAEFPKEGPSILRIQQVVRGDSAAYFCASSPQASGTKETQYFGPGTRLLVL.